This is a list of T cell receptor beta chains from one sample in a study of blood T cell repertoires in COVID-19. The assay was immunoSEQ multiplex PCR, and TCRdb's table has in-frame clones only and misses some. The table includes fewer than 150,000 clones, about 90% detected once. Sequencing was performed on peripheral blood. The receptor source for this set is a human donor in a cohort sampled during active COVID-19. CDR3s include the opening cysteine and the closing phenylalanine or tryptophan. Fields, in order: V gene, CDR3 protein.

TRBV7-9,CASSLGSSVEQFF
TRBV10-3,CAISEPGLAGPETQYF
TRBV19,CASSIRGMTGELFF
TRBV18,CASSPRTSGDDNEQFF
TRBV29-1,CSPRGQSPNTGELFF
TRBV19,CASSMWGGDNQPQHF
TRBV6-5,CASSRQRSNQPQHF
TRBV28,CASSFGGSGNEQFF
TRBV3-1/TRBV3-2,CASSQGSLARSYEQYF
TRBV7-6,CASSSPVTDTQYF
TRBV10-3,CAISESIIAAGGQETQYF
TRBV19,CASSIDGRGDTEAFF
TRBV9,CASSVQAGEETQYF
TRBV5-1,CASSLGQGDYGYTF
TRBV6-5,CASNEQGVRETQYF
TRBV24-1,CATRAGTGDHNEQFF
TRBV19,CATLGQGGTDTQYF
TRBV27,CASSLQSSGANVLTF
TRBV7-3,CASSLLGGNTEAFF
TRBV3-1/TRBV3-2,CASSQVPENGAGELFF
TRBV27,CASSLGAGPGDGQPQHF
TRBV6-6,CASSYSTGGRGYTF
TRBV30,CAWSPGVVASNQPQHF
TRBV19,CASSKRLAASTDTQYF
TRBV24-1,CATSPAGEGYYGYTF
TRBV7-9,CASSLGQGLGSPLHF
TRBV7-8,CASRRRGGNEQFF
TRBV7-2,CASSPRDRERETQYF
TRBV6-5,CASSSTGANTEAFF
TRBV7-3,CASSLAGRPDEQFF
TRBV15,CATSRDNSATFYEQYF
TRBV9,CASSGGTVKGTSGNTIYF
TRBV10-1,CASSEIRGFDEQYF
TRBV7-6,CASSFEQGSEAFF
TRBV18,CASSWDRGATNEKLFF
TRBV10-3,CAISHGTGGGSTEAFF
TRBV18,CASSPTAMNTEAFF
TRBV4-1,CASSQETEGRVSYEQYF
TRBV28,CASNKFGGSYNEQFF
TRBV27,CASSVRLAGTYEQYF
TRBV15,CATSTQPGQGSYEQYF
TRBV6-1,CASSEGGLYGYTF
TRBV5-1,CASSSYGTPNYGYTF
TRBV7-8,CASSLVGGGTGPFGYTF
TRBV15,CATSRDRGQGSYEQYF
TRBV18,CASSPEEDTQYF